Each of the 27 T cell receptor beta chains below was sequenced from the same sample in a study of CD8 T cells in ankylosing spondylitis. Points from the study as a whole: Ankylosing spondylitis blood seemed to carry a telltale TCR beta motif made of under ten highly homologous variants.

Their recognized antigens are unknown. Each CDR3 protein is one row after TCRdb ran MiXCR on the 5' RACE reads. Among about 700,000 distinct CDR3 sequences listed, around a fifth were seen once. The sample taken for sequencing was blood, either unsorted or a sorted T cell fraction (not recorded which). The receptors shown here come from a male donor with ankylosing spondylitis.

With regard to this clonotype: The DNA is left out, because the CDR3 cannot be placed on it with certainty; the CDR3 is given as TCRdb lists it. The chain uses TRBV12-3 or TRBV12-4 and TRBJ2-2; the D segment call TRBD2 is taken from the table without a DNA check. The CDR3 length equals 18 residues, ends included. The CDR3 loop is CASSSSGLAALNTGELFF.

This clonotype has a handful of counts. The chain is built from TRBV29-1 and TRBJ1-5, with TRBD1 matching over 10 bases. The trim removed 6 bases at V and 6 bases at J, leaving 14 bases unmatched. The CDR3 is 16 amino acids. Per germline, CDR1 SQVTM and CDR2 ANQGSEA. CDR3 protein: CSVGKGGTGDRQPQHF. The CDR3 bases are TGCAGCGTAGGGAAGGGTGGGACAGGGGATCGTCAGCCCCAGCATTTT.

This clonotype was detected once. Possible read error: a much larger clone is one base away. The rearrangement uses TRBV5-1 and TRBJ2-3; D possibly corresponds to TRBD1 (6 bases). V lost 0 bases and J lost 2, with 13 bases in between. The CDR3 spans 16 residues. Germline V gives CDR1 SGHRS, CDR2 YFSETQ. CDR3 sequence reads: CASSLAGQGNTDTQYF. The CDR3 DNA reads TGCGCCAGCAGCTTGGCCGGGCAGGGGAACACAGATACGCAGTATTTT.

The chain uses TRBV3-1 and TRBJ2-7, with a possible D match to TRBD1 (6 bases). CDR1 LGHDT and CDR2 YNNKEL come from the germline V gene (reference sequence). Trimming pared 4 bases from V and 7 bases from J, leaving 14 bases between. The CDR3 runs 13 residues. Here the CDR3 reads CASSPPGVREQYF. The CDR3 DNA is TGTGCCAGCAGCCCCCCAGGGGTGAGGGAGCAGTACTTC.

This chain links TRBV2 with TRBJ1-1; the match to TRBD1 covers 7 bases. This CDR3 is 14 amino acids long. After removal of 6 bases from V and 7 bases from J, the junction contained 11 bases not matched to a gene. In germline, CDR1 is SNHLY, CDR2 FYNNEI. CDR3 bases: TGTGCCAGCAGGGGGACAGAAGGGTTTAGTGAAGCTTTCTTT. It is translated as CASRGTEGFSEAFF.

This clonotype showed up just a few times. V gene TRBV10-3 combines with J gene TRBJ2-4; TRBD2 is a possible D gene (6 bases). Trimming stripped 10 bases from V and 1 base from J, with 23 bases between. Germline loops: CDR1 ENHRY, CDR2 SYGVKD. This CDR3 comprises 17 residues. The CDR3 DNA is TGTGCCACCAGAGAGCCTCGGGCGGGGAAGGCCAAAAACATTCAGTACTTC. Translated: CATREPRAGKAKNIQYF.

J is TRBJ2-6 and V is TRBV2; tentative D call: TRBD1 (6 bases). This CDR3 contains 13 residues. Germline V lookup: CDR1 SNHLY, CDR2 FYNNEI. The V end was cut by 6 bases, the J end by 6 bases, with 9 bases between. The CDR3 DNA is TGTGCCAGCAGGAGGGGGTTGGCCAACGTCCTGACTTTC. This codes for CASRRGLANVLTF.

In this sample, this clonotype turned up many times. The chain links TRBV4-1 to TRBJ2-1; 7 bases fit TRBD1. This CDR3 is 17 amino acids long. After removal of 1 base from V and 0 bases from J, the junction contained 6 bases not matched to a gene. Looked up from germline, CDR1 is MGHRA and CDR2 is YSYEKL. Here the CDR3 DNA reads TGCGCCAGCAGCCAAGGCCAGGGGGTGACCTCCTACAATGAGCAGTTCTTC. This sequence encodes CASSQGQGVTSYNEQFF.

In its sample, this clonotype was seen once. The rearrangement links TRBV29-1 to TRBJ1-3; D ambiguous. Trimming took off 1 base at V and 0 bases at J, with 10 bases between the two ends. This CDR3 has 15 residues. Germline assignment: CDR1 SQVTM and CDR2 ANQGSEA. The CDR3 here is CSVEARSDSGNTIYF. In nucleotides, the CDR3 is TGCAGCGTTGAAGCCAGGTCCGACTCTGGAAACACCATATATTTT.

This clonotype was detected only a few times. The rearrangement joins TRBV3-1 to TRBJ2-5; 9 positions agree with TRBD1. Per germline, CDR1 LGHDT and CDR2 YNNKEL (reference sequence). CDR3 length: 18 amino acids. The ends lost 0 bases at V and 4 bases at J; junction bases unmatched: 12. As DNA, the CDR3 is TGTGCCAGCAGCCAAGAGTGGTGGACAGGGGCCGTTGTAGAGACCCAGTACTTC. As protein: CASSQEWWTGAVVETQYF.

J is TRBJ2-2 and V is TRBV20-1; D unresolved. The germline gives CDR1 DFQATT, CDR2 SNEGSKA (reference sequence). The CDR3 has 14 residues. The ends were cut back, 4 bases at V and 1 base at J, with 10 bases in the middle. The CDR3 sequence: CSATPAQNTGELFF. The DNA for the CDR3 is TGCAGTGCTACACCTGCTCAGAACACCGGGGAGCTGTTTTTT.

The V gene is TRBV5-1, the J gene TRBJ2-3, with D perhaps matching TRBD1 (5 bases). The CDR3 is 13 residues long. CDR1 SGHRS and CDR2 YFSETQ come from the germline V gene. Trimming cost V 2 bases and J 4 bases, with 8 bases left between them. CDR3 protein: CASSFLTADTQYF. CDR3 coding DNA: TGCGCCAGCAGCTTCCTGACAGCAGATACGCAGTATTTT.

This sequence joins TRBV7-9 and TRBJ2-1; D gene ambiguous. CDR3 length: 11 residues. The V gene lost 5 bases and the J gene lost 10 bases, with 9 bases spanning the gap. Germline V gene lookup returns CDR1 SEHNR and CDR2 FQNEAQ (reference sequence). The CDR3 nucleotides are TGTGCCAGCAGCCAGGACCACGAGCAGTTCTTC. Translating it yields CASSQDHEQFF.

The chain employs TRBV5-1 and TRBJ2-7; a possible D gene is TRBD1 (5 bases). Germline loops: CDR1 SGHRS, CDR2 YFSETQ. This CDR3 has 13 amino acids. V lost 4 bases, J lost 3 bases, and 11 bases lay in between. For the CDR3, the DNA is TGCGCCAGCAGCCTGACAGCTAACTACGAGCAGTACTTC. Translated: CASSLTANYEQYF.

V usage is TRBV5-1 and J usage is TRBJ2-1; D possibly uses TRBD1 or TRBD2 (5 bases each). Trimming pared 3 bases from V and 8 bases from J, leaving 21 bases between. Looked up from germline, CDR1 is SGHRS and CDR2 is YFSETQ. The CDR3 sequence is 16 residues long. This chain's CDR3 is CASSSSGWDGRDEQFF. CDR3 in DNA: TGCGCCAGCAGCTCCTCAGGGTGGGACGGTCGCGATGAGCAGTTCTTC.

In this sample, this clonotype turned up a few times. The chain is built from TRBV25-1 and TRBJ1-5; D may be TRBD1 (6 bases). This CDR3 region has 14 residues. V lost 2 bases to trimming and J lost 3 bases, with 8 bases between them. Per the germline V gene, CDR1 is MGHDK and CDR2 is SYGVNS. As DNA, the CDR3 is TGTGCCAGCAGTGAAGGGGGGCCCAATCAGCCCCAGCATTTT. This sequence encodes CASSEGGPNQPQHF.

This clonotype was counted ten times or more. This chain joins TRBV5-1 and TRBJ2-1; TRBD2 agrees at 7 bases. There are 14 residues in the CDR3. Trimming at V came to 6 bases and at J to 8 bases, leaving 11 bases not matched to a gene. From germline, CDR1 is SGHRS and CDR2 YFSETQ. CDR3 sequence (DNA): TGCGCCAGCAAGCCGGGACTACTGGGGGATGAGCAGTTCTTC. The encoded protein is CASKPGLLGDEQFF.

This clonotype was counted a few times. V usage is TRBV6-1 and J usage is TRBJ2-4; TRBD2 might be the D (6 bases). V was clipped by 4 bases and J by 7 bases, with 29 bases between them. The V gene's germline CDR1 is MNHNS and CDR2 SASEGT. The CDR3 is 19 amino acids. The CDR3 DNA reads as TGTGCCAGCAGTGCCCGCTCATATGGGCTCTGGGAGGTTGGGAACATTCAGTACTTC. Its translation: CASSARSYGLWEVGNIQYF.

This clonotype has only a few counts. CDR3 sequence (DNA): TGCGCCAGCAGCCCCTTAGGACAGGGGGCCGAGACCCAGTACTTC. Amino acids: CASSPLGQGAETQYF. This chain links TRBV5-1 with TRBJ2-5; TRBD1 agrees at 11 bases. Germline V gene lookup returns CDR1 SGHRS and CDR2 YFSETQ. The CDR3 loop spans 15 amino acids. V was pared by 4 bases and J by 5 bases, with 7 bases of the junction left unmatched. The full variable domain, rest sourced from reference TRBV5-1 and TRBJ2-5, is KAGVTQTPRYLIKTRGQQVTLSCSPISGHRSVSWYQQTPGQGLQFLFEYFSETQRNKGNFPGRFSGRQFSNSRSEMNVSTLELGDSALYLCASSPLGQGAETQYFGPGTRLLVL.

CDR3 nucleotides: TGTGCCAGCGATGTTCGGGGCGGGGATCAGCCCCAGCATTTT. This gives the protein CASDVRGGDQPQHF. The chain employs TRBV6-1 and TRBJ1-5; D is perhaps TRBD1 (5 bases). Germline CDR1 and CDR2: MNHNS and SASEGT. The CDR3 consists of 14 residues. Trimming removed 8 bases from V and 5 bases from J, with 16 bases in between.

The chain employs TRBV7-9 and TRBJ2-1; 7 bases are a match to TRBD2. From germline, CDR1 is SEHNR and CDR2 FQNEAQ (reference sequence). The J segment lost 4 bases and the V segment lost 1 base, leaving 7 bases of the junction unmatched. This CDR3 contains 16 residues. DNA for the CDR3: TGTGCCAGCAGCTTAGTGGCTAGCGGCGTTTACAATGAGCAGTTCTTC. Translation: CASSLVASGVYNEQFF. Full variable domain (rest looked up from reference TRBV7-9 and TRBJ2-1): DTGVSQNPRHKITKRGQNVTFRCDPISEHNRLYWYRQTLGQGPEFLTYFQNEAQLEKSRLLSDRFSAERPKGSFSTLEIQRTEQGDSAMYLCASSLVASGVYNEQFFGPGTRLTVL.

The chain combines TRBV12-3 or TRBV12-4 with TRBJ2-7, with TRBD1 matching 9 bases. CDR3 length: 13 amino acids. The junction had 6 bases not matched to a gene; V was cut back by 1 base and J by 11 bases. CDR3 nucleotides: TGTGCCAGCAGTTTAGGTGAAAGGACAGGGGAGTACTTC. Encoded protein: CASSLGERTGEYF.

The chain recombines TRBV25-1 with TRBJ1-2; D is possibly TRBD1 (5 bases). The germline V and J ends were trimmed by 10 bases and 4 bases, with 10 bases remaining between them. The CDR3 runs 11 residues. Germline V gene data show CDR1 as MGHDK and CDR2 as SYGVNS. CDR3 DNA sequence: TGTGCCACCGACAGTGCCTATGGCTACACCTTC. Protein sequence: CATDSAYGYTF.

This chain connects TRBV29-1 to TRBJ2-3; possible D gene TRBD2, 6 bases. This CDR3 contains 14 residues. V was trimmed by 4 bases and J by 3 bases, leaving 14 bases between them. Germline V gene sequence: CDR1 SQVTM, CDR2 ANQGSEA. The CDR3 reads CSVVEGTGTDTQYF. The CDR3 nucleotides read TGCAGCGTTGTGGAGGGGACGGGGACAGATACGCAGTATTTT.

This clonotype was counted only a few times. The CDR3 DNA follows: TGCAGCGTTGCCCAGGGGCAAGAGACCCAGTACTTC. Translated, it gives CSVAQGQETQYF. The rearrangement joins TRBV29-1 to TRBJ2-5; weak D call: TRBD1 (6 bases). The CDR3 sequence is 12 residues long. Germline V gene sequence: CDR1 SQVTM, CDR2 ANQGSEA. The V and J ends lost 4 bases and 2 bases respectively, with 8 bases between them.

V is TRBV20-1 and J is TRBJ2-7, with D perhaps TRBD2 (6 bases). There are 14 residues in the CDR3. The germline gives CDR1 DFQATT, CDR2 SNEGSKA (reference sequence). V was trimmed by 1 base and J by 0 bases, leaving 10 bases between them. The CDR3 DNA sequence: TGCAGTGCTAGAGGGGGGGTTCGCTCCTACGAGCAGTACTTC. Encoded protein: CSARGGVRSYEQYF.

V is TRBV4-3 and J is TRBJ1-2; 8 bases agree with TRBD1. Germline V gene data show CDR1 as LGHNA and CDR2 as YSLEER. The CDR3 covers 12 residues. J gave up 9 bases and V 1 base, and 1 base lay outside the gene matches. The CDR3 DNA reads TGCGCCAGCAGCCAAGGGGACAGGAGCTACACCTTC. It yields the protein CASSQGDRSYTF.